A selection of T cell receptor beta chains follows, all from one sample in a study of T-cell memory formation after mild COVID-19. From the 5' RACE reads, TCRdb called clonotypes with MiXCR, one entry per CDR3 protein. This sample has approximately 230,000 distinct CDR3 sequences, with about 15% found just once. Material: PBMCs or a T cell subset sorted from them (not recorded which). The source is a man aged 18 to 29 who had mild COVID-19 (a few samples of this study predate the infection). Cell type and time point are not known. The CDR3 runs from the conserved cysteine through the conserved F or W. A D gene is named only where the DNA matches it firmly. Only part of the rows carry a size: once, few, many, or a class if the clone is expanded.

d_call	clone_size	v_call	j_call	cdr3_nt	cdr3_aa
NA	few	TRBV5-1	TRBJ2-6	TGCGCCAGCAGCCCGGAACCCCTCGGGGCCAACGTCCTGACTTTC	CASSPEPLGANVLTF
NA	few	TRBV5-4	TRBJ2-2	TGTGCCAGCAGCCGGGACTTAACCGGGGAGCTGTTTTTT	CASSRDLTGELFF
NA	NA	TRBV19	TRBJ2-5	TGTGCCAGTAGTATTACGGGAGAGACCCAGTACTTC	CASSITGETQYF
TRBD1	NA	TRBV28	TRBJ1-5	TGTGCCAGCAGTTTATTTCGTTATCCCATTAAGGGGGCGGGTCAGCCCCAGCATTTT	CASSLFRYPIKGAGQPQHF
NA	few	TRBV7-2	TRBJ1-1	TGTGCCAGCAGCTTCTCTCGAGACATCACTGAAGCTTTCTTT	CASSFSRDITEAFF
NA	NA	TRBV25-1	TRBJ2-3	TGTGCCAGCAGTGAATTGCAGGGGGGAAGCACAGATACGCAGTATTTT	CASSELQGGSTDTQYF
NA	NA	TRBV19	TRBJ2-7	TGTGCCAGTAGTCGTCAGGACATCGGGGGATCCTACGAGCAGTACTTC	CASSRQDIGGSYEQYF
NA	few	TRBV7-9	TRBJ1-2	TGTGCCAGCAGCCGAAATGGGGGTTATGGCTACACCTTC	CASSRNGGYGYTF
NA	NA	TRBV18	TRBJ1-2	TGTGCCAGCTCACCAACGGCAGGGGATTATGGCTACACCTTC	CASSPTAGDYGYTF
NA	few	TRBV20-1	TRBJ2-7	TGCAGTGCTTCTACTCGCGGACGCTCCTACGAGCAGTACTTC	CSASTRGRSYEQYF
TRBD2	NA	TRBV2	TRBJ2-3	TGTGCCAGCAGAGAGGGACTAGCGGAGAACACAGATACGCAGTATTTT	CASREGLAENTDTQYF
NA	few	TRBV20-1	TRBJ2-3	TGCAGTGCTAGAGATCGGGCAGGGGGCACGGCTTCTTCCGGGGGGACGCAGTATTTT	CSARDRAGGTASSGGTQYF
TRBD2	few	TRBV29-1	TRBJ2-3	TGCAGCGCAGGGACTAGCGGGGCATCCGATACGCAGTATTTT	CSAGTSGASDTQYF
NA	NA	TRBV12-3/TRBV12-4	TRBJ1-4	TGTGCCAGCAGCCGTACCGGGGTTGGGGGTGAAAAACTGTTTTTT	CASSRTGVGGEKLFF
NA	NA	TRBV29-1	TRBJ2-6	TGCAGCGTTGAGGCCGGGAACTCTGGGGCCAACGTCCTGACTTTC	CSVEAGNSGANVLTF
NA	NA	TRBV7-2	TRBJ1-1	TGTGCCAGCAGCTTAGGTCCAGGGCGGCTCGCTTTCTTT	CASSLGPGRLAFF
NA	NA	TRBV20-1	TRBJ1-2	TGCAGTGCTAGCTGGGGGATTGGTTTTCATGGCTACACCTTC	CSASWGIGFHGYTF
NA	many	TRBV7-2	TRBJ1-2	TGTGCCAGCAGCTTAGCCAGGACAGACCTGTATGGCTACACCTTC	CASSLARTDLYGYTF
NA	NA	TRBV5-1	TRBJ2-4	TGCGCCAGCAGCTTGGTTGGCAGGGAATACTTGTCCAAAAACATTCAGTACTTC	CASSLVGREYLSKNIQYF
NA	NA	TRBV15	TRBJ2-5	TGTGCCACCAGCAACACCCCCGGGGAGACCCAGTACTTC	CATSNTPGETQYF
NA	NA	TRBV10-3	TRBJ2-3	TGTGCCATCAGGCCCGATGGCACAGATACGCAGTATTTT	CAIRPDGTDTQYF
NA	NA	TRBV15	TRBJ2-3	TGTGCCACCAGCAGGGATATCAAAGGGTATACGCAGTATTTT	CATSRDIKGYTQYF
TRBD2	once	TRBV7-3	TRBJ2-1	TGTGCCAGCAGCCCCGGGGGGGCCGAGGTAAATGAGCAGTTCTTC	CASSPGGAEVNEQFF
NA	few	TRBV4-1	TRBJ1-3	TGCGCCAGCAGGTCGCGGCTCTCTGGAAACACCATATATTTT	CASRSRLSGNTIYF
TRBD1	NA	TRBV6-6	TRBJ2-3	TGTGCCAGCAGTGACAGGGGGGGAACAGATACGCAGTATTTT	CASSDRGGTDTQYF
NA	few	TRBV7-9	TRBJ1-2	TGTGCCAGCAACCCCTCCGCCTCCTATGGCTACACCTTC	CASNPSASYGYTF
TRBD2	NA	TRBV5-1	TRBJ2-1	TGCGCCAGCAGCGGCGGGGGGCTCTCTTACAATGAGCAGTTCTTC	CASSGGGLSYNEQFF
TRBD1	NA	TRBV5-1	TRBJ1-6	TGCGCCAGCCAGGGGACAGATAATTCACCCCTCCACTTT	CASQGTDNSPLHF
TRBD2	NA	TRBV7-2	TRBJ2-5	TGTGCCAGCAGCTTCAGTTGGGGGGGAGAGACCCAGTACTTC	CASSFSWGGETQYF
NA	NA	TRBV11-2	TRBJ2-1	TGTGCCAGCAGCCACTACGGGGGAGAGCAGTTCTTC	CASSHYGGEQFF
NA	medium-sized	TRBV29-1	TRBJ2-1	TGCAGCGTTGATACAGTACAGCAGTTCTTC	CSVDTVQQFF
TRBD1	NA	TRBV3-1	TRBJ2-3	TGTGCCAGCAGCCGTCATACAGGGGGGACTAGCACAGATACGCAGTATTTT	CASSRHTGGTSTDTQYF
NA	once	TRBV6-4	TRBJ1-1	TGTGCCAGCAAGGTTCAGCCGAACACTGAAGCTTTCTTT	CASKVQPNTEAFF
NA	NA	TRBV3-1	TRBJ2-4	TGTGCCAGCAGCCACAGGGTTGGCAAAAACATTCAGTACTTC	CASSHRVGKNIQYF
NA	NA	TRBV6-5	TRBJ2-5	TGTGCCAGCACCGCGGCGGGATCAGAGACCCAGTACTTC	CASTAAGSETQYF
NA	NA	TRBV7-2	TRBJ1-2	TGTGCCATCCCTCCTGGGGGGAGCTATGGCTACATCTTC	CAIPPGGSYGYIF
NA	few	TRBV6-2/TRBV6-3	TRBJ2-5	TGTGCCAGTGCCAACCGGGAAGAGACCCAGTACTTC	CASANREETQYF
NA	few	TRBV7-6	TRBJ2-3	TGTGCCAGCAGCTCCCGCACGGCCGTCTCCACAGATACGCAGTATTTT	CASSSRTAVSTDTQYF
NA	NA	TRBV4-2	TRBJ1-3	TGTGCCAGCAGCCAAGAGGGCGCGGGGGGAAACACCATATATTTT	CASSQEGAGGNTIYF
NA	few	TRBV7-2	TRBJ2-7	TGTGCCAGCAGCCCTCGGCAGGTCTACGAGCAGTACTTC	CASSPRQVYEQYF